This T cell receptor (beta chain) was sequenced in a study of beta chain features in type 1 diabetes. Points from the study as a whole: It was possible that PCR favored shorter templates, equally so in patients and controls.

This clone was seen many times. The antigen is undetermined. Every isolated RNA sample was fully reverse transcribed, so sequencing captured expressed TCRB transcripts. The assay was immunoSEQ multiplex PCR, and TCRdb's table has in-frame clones only and misses some. The sample includes under 250,000 clones, approximately 11% of them seen just once. There are 15 residues in the CDR3. The ends were cut back, 3 bases at V and 0 bases at J, with 9 bases in the middle. Per donor, one heparinised blood draw averaged around 110 mL. The chain has TRBV23-1 and TRBJ2-1; no clear D gene. TRBV23-1 is known as an ORF, though its function is uncertain. This TCR was recovered from a young man in good health. The sequenced sample was central memory CD4+ T cells from blood. CDR3 amino acids: CASSHRPHSYNEQFF. The CDR3 DNA reads TGCGCCAGCAGTCATCGACCCCACTCCTACAATGAGCAGTTCTTC.